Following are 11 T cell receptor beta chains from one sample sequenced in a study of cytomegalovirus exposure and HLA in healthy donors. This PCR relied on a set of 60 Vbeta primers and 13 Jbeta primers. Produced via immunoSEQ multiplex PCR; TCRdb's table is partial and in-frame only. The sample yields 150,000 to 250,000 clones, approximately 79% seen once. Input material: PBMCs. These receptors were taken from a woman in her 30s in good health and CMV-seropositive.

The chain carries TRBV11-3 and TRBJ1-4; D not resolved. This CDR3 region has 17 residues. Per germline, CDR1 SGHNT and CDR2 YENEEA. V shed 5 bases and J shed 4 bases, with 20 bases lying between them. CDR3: CASSVPATDTVNEKLFF. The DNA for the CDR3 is TGTGCCAGCAGCGTCCCGGCCACTGACACGGTTAATGAAAAACTGTTTTTT.

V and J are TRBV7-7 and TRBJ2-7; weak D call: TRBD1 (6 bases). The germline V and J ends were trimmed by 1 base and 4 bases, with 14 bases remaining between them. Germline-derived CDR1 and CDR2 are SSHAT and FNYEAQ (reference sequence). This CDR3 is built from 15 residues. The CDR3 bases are TGTGCCAGCAGCTTAGTACAGGGCTCTAGGTACGAGCAGTACTTC. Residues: CASSLVQGSRYEQYF.

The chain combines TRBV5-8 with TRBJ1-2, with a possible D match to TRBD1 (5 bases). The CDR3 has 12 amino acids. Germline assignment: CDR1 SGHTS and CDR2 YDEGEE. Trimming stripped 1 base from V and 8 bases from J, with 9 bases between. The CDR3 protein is CASSLWRGGYTF. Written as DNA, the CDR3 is TGTGCCAGCAGCTTGTGGAGGGGAGGCTACACCTTC.

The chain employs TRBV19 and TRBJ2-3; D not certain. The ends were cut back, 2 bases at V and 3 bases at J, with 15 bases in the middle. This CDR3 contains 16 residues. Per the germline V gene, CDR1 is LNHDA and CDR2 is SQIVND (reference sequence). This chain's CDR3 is CASSIWYTQETDTQYF. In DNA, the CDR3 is TGTGCCAGTAGTATATGGTACACGCAAGAAACAGATACGCAGTATTTT.

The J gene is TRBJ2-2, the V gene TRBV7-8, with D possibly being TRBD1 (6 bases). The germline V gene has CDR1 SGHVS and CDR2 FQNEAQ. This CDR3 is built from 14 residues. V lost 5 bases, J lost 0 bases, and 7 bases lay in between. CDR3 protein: CASSRTANTGELFF. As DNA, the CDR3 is TGTGCCAGCAGCCGGACAGCGAACACCGGGGAGCTGTTTTTT.

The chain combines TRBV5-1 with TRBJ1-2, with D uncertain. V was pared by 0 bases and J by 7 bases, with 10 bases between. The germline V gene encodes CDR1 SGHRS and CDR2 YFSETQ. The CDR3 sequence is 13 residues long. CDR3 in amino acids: CASSLAGLGGYTF. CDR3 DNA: TGCGCCAGCAGCTTGGCAGGTCTTGGTGGCTACACCTTC. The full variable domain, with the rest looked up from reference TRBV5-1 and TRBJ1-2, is KAGVTQTPRYLIKTRGQQVTLSCSPISGHRSVSWYQQTPGQGLQFLFEYFSETQRNKGNFPGRFSGRQFSNSRSEMNVSTLELGDSALYLCASSLAGLGGYTFGSGTRLTVV.

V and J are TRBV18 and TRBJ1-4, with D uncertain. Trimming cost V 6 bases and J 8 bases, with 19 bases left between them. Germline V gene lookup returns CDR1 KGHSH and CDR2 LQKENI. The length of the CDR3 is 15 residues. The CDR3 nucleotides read TGTGCCAGCTCTCTTCGGGCGGGAGCGGAAGAAAAACTGTTTTTT. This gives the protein CASSLRAGAEEKLFF. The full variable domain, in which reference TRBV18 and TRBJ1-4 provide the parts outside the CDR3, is NAGVMQNPRHLVRRRGQEARLRCSPMKGHSHVYWYRQLPEEGLKFMVYLQKENIIDESGMPKERFSAEFPKEGPSILRIQQVVRGDSAAYFCASSLRAGAEEKLFFGSGTQLSVL.

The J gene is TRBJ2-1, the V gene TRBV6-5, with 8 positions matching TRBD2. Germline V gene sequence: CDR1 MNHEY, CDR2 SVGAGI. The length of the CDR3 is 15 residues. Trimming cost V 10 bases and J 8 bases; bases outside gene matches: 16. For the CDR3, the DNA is TGTGCCAACGATAAGCGGGAGACCTTGGCGCATGAGCAGTTCTTC. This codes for CANDKRETLAHEQFF.

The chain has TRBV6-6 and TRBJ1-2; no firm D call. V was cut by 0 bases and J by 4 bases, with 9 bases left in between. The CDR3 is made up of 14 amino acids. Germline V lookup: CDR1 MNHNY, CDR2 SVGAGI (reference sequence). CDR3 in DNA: TGTGCCAGCAGTTACTCTTCAGACATCTATGGCTACACCTTC. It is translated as CASSYSSDIYGYTF.

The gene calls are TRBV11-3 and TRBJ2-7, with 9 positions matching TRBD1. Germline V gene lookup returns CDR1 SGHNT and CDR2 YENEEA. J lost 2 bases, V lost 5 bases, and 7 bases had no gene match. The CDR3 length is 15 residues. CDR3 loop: CASSPIGTGTYEQYF. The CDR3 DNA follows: TGTGCCAGCAGCCCCATCGGGACAGGGACCTACGAGCAGTACTTC.

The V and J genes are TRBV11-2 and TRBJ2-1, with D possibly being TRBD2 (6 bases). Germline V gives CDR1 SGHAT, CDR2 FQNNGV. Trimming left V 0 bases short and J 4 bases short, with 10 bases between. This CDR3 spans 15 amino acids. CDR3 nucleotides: TGTGCCAGCAGCTTAGAAACTAGCCGATACAATGAGCAGTTCTTC. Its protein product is CASSLETSRYNEQFF.